These T cell receptor beta chains were read from a single sample in a study of T cell repertoires in cytomegalovirus infection. TCRdb independently ran MiXCR on the reads; one entry per CDR3 protein. The sample has around 210,000 distinct CDR3 sequences; about 5.9% are singletons. The source material was PBMCs. These TCRs come from a human donor in good health (CMV status not recorded). Some clones in this sample may be carry-over from other donors' samples. Each CDR3 is given with its conserved first and last residue. D genes are given only for firm matches. The size field is filled for only some rows; it gives once, few, many or a size class.

CDR3,DNA,length,J,V,size,D
CASSSGGGASSWEQYF,TGTGCCAGCAGCTCGGGGGGGGGGGCGAGCTCTTGGGAGCAGTACTTC,16,TRBJ2-7,TRBV7-2,many,TRBD2
CASSDGLYSNQPQHF,TGTGCCAGCAGTGACGGACTTTATAGCAATCAGCCCCAGCATTTT,15,TRBJ1-5,TRBV6-2/TRBV6-3,many,-
CASSPGLAENQETQYF,TGTGCCAGCAGTCCCGGACTAGCGGAAAACCAAGAGACCCAGTACTTC,16,TRBJ2-5,TRBV5-4,few,TRBD2
CASSPTGDIAGANVLTF,TGTGCCAGCAGCCCAACAGGGGATATCGCTGGGGCCAACGTCCTGACTTTC,17,TRBJ2-6,TRBV5-6,-,TRBD1
CASSYRRSYNSPLHF,TGTGCCAGCAGCTATCGGAGGTCCTATAATTCACCCCTCCACTTT,15,TRBJ1-6,TRBV5-6,many,-
CASSEVYSENEQFF,TGTGCCAGCAGTGAGGTCTATAGCGAAAATGAGCAGTTCTTC,14,TRBJ2-1,TRBV2,many,-
CASSFQGRDNTGELFF,TGTGCCAGCAGCTTCCAAGGGAGGGATAACACCGGGGAGCTGTTTTTT,16,TRBJ2-2,TRBV7-9,many,TRBD2
CATYGAGANVLTF,TGTGCCACGTACGGGGCTGGGGCCAACGTCCTGACTTTC,13,TRBJ2-6,TRBV28,many,-
CASSLVAGNTEAFF,TGTGCCAGCAGCTTAGTAGCAGGGAATACTGAAGCTTTCTTT,14,TRBJ1-1,TRBV7-9,many,-
CASRTGGDTQYF,TGTGCCAGCAGGACCGGAGGAGATACGCAGTATTTT,12,TRBJ2-3,TRBV2,once,-
CSATGTGMNTEAFF,TGCAGTGCTACCGGGACAGGGATGAACACTGAAGCTTTCTTT,14,TRBJ1-1,TRBV20-1,many,TRBD1
CSVEDLGQGYEQYF,TGCAGCGTTGAAGATCTCGGACAGGGCTACGAGCAGTACTTC,14,TRBJ2-7,TRBV29-1,few,TRBD1
CASSFGLGETQYF,TGTGCCAGCAGCTTCGGGTTGGGGGAGACCCAGTACTTC,13,TRBJ2-5,TRBV11-3,many,-
CASSLKATWDRVNTEAFF,TGTGCCAGCAGCTTAAAAGCCACCTGGGACAGGGTGAACACTGAAGCTTTCTTT,18,TRBJ1-1,TRBV7-9,many,TRBD1
CASSLLQGDNEQFF,TGTGCCAGCAGCTTGTTACAGGGGGACAATGAGCAGTTCTTC,14,TRBJ2-1,TRBV5-4,many,TRBD1
CASSLEGGRPEAFF,TGTGCCAGCAGCCTCGAAGGGGGGAGGCCTGAAGCTTTCTTT,14,TRBJ1-1,TRBV3-1,many,-
CASSRQTADPVYGYTF,TGTGCCAGCAGTAGACAGACAGCGGACCCGGTCTATGGCTACACCTTC,16,TRBJ1-2,TRBV7-2,many,-
CASSFRQGANYGYTF,TGTGCCAGCAGCTTCCGACAGGGGGCGAACTATGGCTACACCTTC,15,TRBJ1-2,TRBV7-2,many,TRBD1
CASGTLLRGAYPSTDTQYF,TGTGCCAGCGGTACTCTCCTGAGGGGGGCCTATCCTAGCACAGATACGCAGTATTTT,19,TRBJ2-3,TRBV27,many,-
CASSFVGGYGYTF,TGTGCCAGCAGTTTTGTAGGGGGGTATGGCTACACCTTC,13,TRBJ1-2,TRBV28,many,-
CASSSDNEQFF,TGTGCCAGCAGCTCCGACAATGAGCAGTTCTTC,11,TRBJ2-1,TRBV7-2,many,-
CASSRQAEQYF,TGCGCCAGCAGCCGCCAGGCCGAGCAGTACTTC,11,TRBJ2-7,TRBV23-1,many,-
CSVGMDSNTEAFF,TGCAGCGTTGGTATGGACTCTAACACTGAAGCTTTCTTT,13,TRBJ1-1,TRBV29-1,many,-
CASRTDRGGTEAFF,TGTGCCAGCAGAACCGACAGGGGAGGGACTGAAGCTTTCTTT,14,TRBJ1-1,TRBV6-2/TRBV6-3,many,TRBD1
CASSQDGLNTEAFF,TGTGCCAGCAGTCAGGACGGATTAAACACTGAAGCTTTCTTT,14,TRBJ1-1,TRBV6-2/TRBV6-3,many,-
CASSESPGDTEAFF,TGCGCCAGCAGTGAGTCCCCCGGGGACACTGAAGCTTTCTTT,14,TRBJ1-1,TRBV10-2,many,-
CASSPGARVDQPQHF,TGTGCCAGTAGCCCCGGCGCCAGGGTGGATCAGCCCCAGCATTTT,15,TRBJ1-5,TRBV19,many,-
CASSVQGGTEAFF,TGTGCCAGCAGCGTACAGGGTGGAACTGAAGCTTTCTTT,13,TRBJ1-1,TRBV7-2,many,-
CASSFAEQETQYF,TGTGCCAGCAGCTTCGCTGAGCAAGAGACCCAGTACTTC,13,TRBJ2-5,TRBV7-2,many,-
CAFGPGQPNEQFF,TGTGCCTTCGGTCCGGGACAACCCAATGAGCAGTTCTTC,13,TRBJ2-1,TRBV30,-,-
CASTLGTVNQPQHF,TGTGCCAGCACCCTTGGGACAGTCAATCAGCCCCAGCATTTT,14,TRBJ1-5,TRBV12-3/TRBV12-4,many,TRBD1
CASKTSGGRNSYEQYF,TGTGCCAGCAAAACTAGCGGGGGTCGCAACTCCTACGAGCAGTACTTC,16,TRBJ2-7,TRBV2,many,TRBD2
CSARGTGTGNNQPQHF,TGCAGTGCTCGAGGGACAGGGACGGGTAACAATCAGCCCCAGCATTTT,16,TRBJ1-5,TRBV20-1,many,TRBD1
CASSLYGRNPYEQYF,TGTGCCAGCAGTTTATACGGCAGAAACCCCTACGAGCAGTACTTC,15,TRBJ2-7,TRBV28,many,-
CASSAVRGGTKNIQYF,TGTGCCAGCAGCGCCGTACGCGGGGGGACCAAAAACATTCAGTACTTC,16,TRBJ2-4,TRBV12-3/TRBV12-4,many,TRBD2
CASSKVGQGLADTQYF,TGTGCCAGCAGCAAAGTAGGGCAGGGATTGGCAGATACGCAGTATTTT,16,TRBJ2-3,TRBV7-2,many,-
CASSGQSNTEAFF,TGTGCCAGCAGTGGACAGTCGAACACTGAAGCTTTCTTT,13,TRBJ1-1,TRBV2,many,-
CASSSRGTNYGYTF,TGTGCCAGCAGCTCCCGGGGGACCAACTATGGCTACACCTTC,14,TRBJ1-2,TRBV7-2,many,-
CASSLVDHRVADTQYF,TGTGCCAGCAGTTTGGTTGATCATAGGGTGGCAGATACGCAGTATTTT,16,TRBJ2-3,TRBV12-3/TRBV12-4,many,-
CSAAEGFWGGSYNSPLHF,TGCAGTGCCGCGGAGGGGTTTTGGGGGGGCTCCTATAATTCACCCCTCCACTTT,18,TRBJ1-6,TRBV20-1,many,-
CSATVPGQIKDEQYF,TGCAGTGCTACCGTCCCAGGACAGATAAAAGACGAGCAGTACTTC,15,TRBJ2-7,TRBV20-1,few,-
CASSQDRLGGPQGETQYF,TGCGCCAGCAGCCAAGATCGCCTGGGGGGGCCTCAGGGAGAGACCCAGTACTTC,18,TRBJ2-5,TRBV4-3,many,-
CASSPRWENTEAFF,TGTGCCAGCAGCCCCCGTTGGGAAAACACTGAAGCTTTCTTT,14,TRBJ1-1,TRBV7-2,many,-
CASSPGPGGPQHF,TGTGCCAGCAGCCCGGGACCTGGGGGGCCCCAGCATTTT,13,TRBJ1-5,TRBV11-2,many,-
CSARGGRGNSNQPQHF,TGCAGTGCTAGGGGGGGGAGGGGGAATAGCAATCAGCCCCAGCATTTT,16,TRBJ1-5,TRBV20-1,few,-
CASSLDRGSYGYTF,TGTGCCAGCAGCTTGGACAGGGGATCCTATGGCTACACCTTC,14,TRBJ1-2,TRBV7-9,medium-sized,TRBD1
CASSLDTGSPLHF,TGTGCTAGCAGCTTAGACACGGGTTCACCCCTCCACTTT,13,TRBJ1-6,TRBV7-7,many,-
CANSLGQRRSPLHF,TGTGCCAACAGCTTGGGACAGCGTAGGTCACCCCTCCACTTT,14,TRBJ1-6,TRBV7-2,many,TRBD1
CASSLKRGGIETQYF,TGTGCCAGCAGCTTAAAGCGGGGGGGCATCGAGACCCAGTACTTC,15,TRBJ2-5,TRBV7-3,many,TRBD2
CSVEVYEKLFF,TGCAGCGTTGAGGTCTATGAAAAACTGTTTTTT,11,TRBJ1-4,TRBV29-1,few,-
CASSLEGSQGFFQPQHF,TGTGCCAGCAGCTTAGAAGGTAGTCAGGGTTTTTTTCAGCCCCAGCATTTT,17,TRBJ1-5,TRBV11-3,many,-
CASSLGQGSHYNSPLHF,TGTGCCAGCAGCTTGGGTCAAGGGTCCCACTATAATTCACCCCTCCACTTT,17,TRBJ1-6,TRBV7-8,many,-
CASSSTLANEQFF,TGTGCCAGCAGTTCCACCCTAGCAAATGAGCAGTTCTTC,13,TRBJ2-1,TRBV6-2/TRBV6-3,many,-
CASSIHRDSYGYTF,TGTGCCAGCAGTATCCACCGGGACAGTTATGGCTACACCTTC,14,TRBJ1-2,TRBV12-3/TRBV12-4,few,TRBD1
CASSSGTFSYEQYF,TGTGCCAGCAGTTCCGGGACTTTTTCCTACGAGCAGTACTTC,14,TRBJ2-7,TRBV27,many,-
CASSPDGGFSYNEQFF,TGTGCCAGCAGCCCCGACGGGGGATTTTCCTACAATGAGCAGTTCTTC,16,TRBJ2-1,TRBV7-6,many,-
CASSLLPGQGNNEQFF,TGTGCCAGCAGTCTACTACCGGGACAGGGTAACAATGAGCAGTTCTTC,16,TRBJ2-1,TRBV28,many,TRBD1
CASRPLGYQETQYF,TGTGCCAGCAGACCCTTGGGGTACCAAGAGACCCAGTACTTC,14,TRBJ2-5,TRBV27,once,-
CSARGAGSLNTQYF,TGCAGTGCTAGGGGAGCGGGGTCTTTAAATACGCAGTATTTT,14,TRBJ2-3,TRBV20-1,many,TRBD2